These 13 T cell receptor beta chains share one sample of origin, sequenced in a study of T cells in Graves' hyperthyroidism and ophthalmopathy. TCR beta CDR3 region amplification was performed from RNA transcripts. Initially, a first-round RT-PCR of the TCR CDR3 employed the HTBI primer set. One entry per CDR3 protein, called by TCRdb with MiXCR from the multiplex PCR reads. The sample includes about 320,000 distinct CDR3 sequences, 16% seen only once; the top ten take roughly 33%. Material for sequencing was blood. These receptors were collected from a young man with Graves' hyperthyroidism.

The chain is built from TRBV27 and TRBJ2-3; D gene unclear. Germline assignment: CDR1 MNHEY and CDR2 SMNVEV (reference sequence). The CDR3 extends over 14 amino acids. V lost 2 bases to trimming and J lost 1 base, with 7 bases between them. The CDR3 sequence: CASSLSHGTDTQYF. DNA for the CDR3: TGTGCCAGCAGTTTAAGTCACGGCACAGATACGCAGTATTTT.

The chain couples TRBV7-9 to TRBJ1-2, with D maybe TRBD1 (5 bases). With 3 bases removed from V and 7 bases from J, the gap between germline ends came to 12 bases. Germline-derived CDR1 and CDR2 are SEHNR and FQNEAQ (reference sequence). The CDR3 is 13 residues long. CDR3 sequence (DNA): TGTGCCAGCAGCTTCTCGGGGCTGGGTGGCTACACCTTC. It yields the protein CASSFSGLGGYTF.

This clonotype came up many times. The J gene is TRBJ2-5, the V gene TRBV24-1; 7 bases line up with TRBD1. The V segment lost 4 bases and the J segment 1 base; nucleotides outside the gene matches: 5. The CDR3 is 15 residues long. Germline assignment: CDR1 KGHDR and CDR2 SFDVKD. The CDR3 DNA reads TGTGCCACCAGTGACCGACAGGGATCCCAAGAGACCCAGTACTTC. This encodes CATSDRQGSQETQYF.

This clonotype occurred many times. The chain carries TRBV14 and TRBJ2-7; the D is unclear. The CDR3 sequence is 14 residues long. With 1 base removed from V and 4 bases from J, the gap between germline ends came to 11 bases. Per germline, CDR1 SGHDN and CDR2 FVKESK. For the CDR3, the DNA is TGTGCCAGCAGCCAAGGATTAAGGGTTTACGAGCAGTACTTC. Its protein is CASSQGLRVYEQYF.

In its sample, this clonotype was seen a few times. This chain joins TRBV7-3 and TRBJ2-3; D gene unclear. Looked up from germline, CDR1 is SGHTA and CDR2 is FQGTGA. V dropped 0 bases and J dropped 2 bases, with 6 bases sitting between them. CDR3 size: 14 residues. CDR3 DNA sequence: TGTGCCAGCAGCTTAACCCTTTTCACAGATACGCAGTATTTT. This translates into CASSLTLFTDTQYF.

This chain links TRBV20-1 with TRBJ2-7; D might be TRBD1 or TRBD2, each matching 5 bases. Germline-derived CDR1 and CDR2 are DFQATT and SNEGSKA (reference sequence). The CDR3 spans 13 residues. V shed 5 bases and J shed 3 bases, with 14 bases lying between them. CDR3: CSASEGPGYEQYF. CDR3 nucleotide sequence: TGCAGTGCTTCCGAGGGGCCAGGCTACGAGCAGTACTTC.

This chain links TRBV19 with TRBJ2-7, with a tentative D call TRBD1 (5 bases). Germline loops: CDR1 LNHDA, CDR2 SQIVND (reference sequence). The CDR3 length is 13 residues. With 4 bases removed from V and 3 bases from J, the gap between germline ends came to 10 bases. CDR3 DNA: TGTGCCAGTAGTACGACAGTACTCTACGAGCAGTACTTC. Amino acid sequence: CASSTTVLYEQYF.

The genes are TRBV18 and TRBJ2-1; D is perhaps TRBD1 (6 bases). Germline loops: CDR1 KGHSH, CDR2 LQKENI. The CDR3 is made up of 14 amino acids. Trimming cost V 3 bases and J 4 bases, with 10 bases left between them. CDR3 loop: CASSPRTAYNEQFF. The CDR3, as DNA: TGTGCCAGCTCACCCCGGACAGCATACAATGAGCAGTTCTTC.

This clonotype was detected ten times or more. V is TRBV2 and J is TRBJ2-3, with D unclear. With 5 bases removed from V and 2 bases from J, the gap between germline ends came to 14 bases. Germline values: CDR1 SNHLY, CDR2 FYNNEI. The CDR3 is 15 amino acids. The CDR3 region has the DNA TGTGCCAGCAGTCCGGAGTGGGTGGACACAGATACGCAGTATTTT. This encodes CASSPEWVDTDTQYF.

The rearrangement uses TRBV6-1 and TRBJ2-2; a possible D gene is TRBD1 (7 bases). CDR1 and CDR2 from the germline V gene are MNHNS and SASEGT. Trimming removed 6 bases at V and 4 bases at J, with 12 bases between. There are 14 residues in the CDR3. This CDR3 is CASRRDSFTGELFF. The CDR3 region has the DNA TGTGCCAGCAGGCGGGACAGTTTCACCGGGGAGCTGTTTTTT.

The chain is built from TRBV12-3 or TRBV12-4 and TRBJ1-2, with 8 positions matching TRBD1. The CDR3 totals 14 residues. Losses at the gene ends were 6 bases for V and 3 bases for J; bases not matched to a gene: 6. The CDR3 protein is CASSSDRGYYGYTF. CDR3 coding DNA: TGTGCCAGCAGCTCCGACAGGGGCTACTATGGCTACACCTTC.

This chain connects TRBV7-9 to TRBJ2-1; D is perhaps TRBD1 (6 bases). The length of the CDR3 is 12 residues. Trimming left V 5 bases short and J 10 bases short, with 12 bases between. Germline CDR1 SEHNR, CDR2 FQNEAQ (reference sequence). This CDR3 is CASSTQGTEQFF. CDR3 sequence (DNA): TGTGCCAGCAGCACACAGGGAACGGAGCAGTTCTTC.

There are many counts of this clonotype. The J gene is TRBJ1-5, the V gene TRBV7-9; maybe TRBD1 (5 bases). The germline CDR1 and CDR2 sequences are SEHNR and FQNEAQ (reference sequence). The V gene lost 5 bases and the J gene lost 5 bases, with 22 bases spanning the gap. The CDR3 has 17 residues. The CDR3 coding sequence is TGTGCCAGCAGCCCAAGCTCCGGGACGCAGGAACATCAGCCCCAGCATTTT. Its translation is CASSPSSGTQEHQPQHF.